A selection of T cell receptor beta chains follows, all from one sample in a study of blood T cell repertoires in COVID-19. TCRdb keeps only in-frame clones here, not all; method: immunoSEQ multiplex PCR. The repertoire includes around 150,000 clones, around 87% of them detected once, and about 6.3% sits in the top ten. Sequencing used PBMCs or T cells enriched from blood (not recorded which). The receptor source for this set is a woman aged 50 to 60 who had recovered from COVID-19. CDR3s include the opening cysteine and the closing phenylalanine or tryptophan. Fields, in order: V gene, CDR3 length, D gene, J gene, clone size, CDR3 DNA, CDR3 protein. A D gene is named only where the DNA matches it firmly. The listing skips clone size in some rows; elsewhere it reads once, few, many or a size class.

v_gene: TRBV9
len: 16
d_gene: TRBD2
j_gene: TRBJ2-3
abundance: .
CDR3nt: TGTGCCAGCAGCGTAGCGGGGCGGGGGGGCCAAGATACGCAGTATTTT
CDR3aa: CASSVAGRGGQDTQYF

v_gene: TRBV7-2
len: 13
d_gene: TRBD1
j_gene: TRBJ2-7
abundance: .
CDR3nt: TGTGCCAGCAGCTTGGGACAGGGCAACGAGCAGTACTTC
CDR3aa: CASSLGQGNEQYF

v_gene: TRBV4-2
len: 17
d_gene: TRBD2
j_gene: TRBJ2-3
abundance: .
CDR3nt: TGTGCCAGCAGCCAAGCCCCGGGGACTAGCGGGGGGCATACGCAGTATTTT
CDR3aa: CASSQAPGTSGGHTQYF

v_gene: TRBV5-6
len: 16
d_gene: .
j_gene: TRBJ2-5
abundance: .
CDR3nt: TGTGCCAGCAGCCCCACGTCAGGGGCTGGTAGAGAGACCCAGTACTTC
CDR3aa: CASSPTSGAGRETQYF

v_gene: TRBV28
len: 14
d_gene: .
j_gene: TRBJ1-6
abundance: few
CDR3nt: TGTGCCAGCAGTTTTTCCGGTGGTAATTCACCCCTCCACTTT
CDR3aa: CASSFSGGNSPLHF

v_gene: TRBV10-2
len: 14
d_gene: .
j_gene: TRBJ2-1
abundance: many
CDR3nt: TGCGCCAGCAGTGAGGTCCAAACCTACAATGAGCAGTTCTTC
CDR3aa: CASSEVQTYNEQFF

v_gene: TRBV6-5
len: 14
d_gene: .
j_gene: TRBJ1-1
abundance: .
CDR3nt: TGTGCCAGCAGCCCCGACTTGGGGAACACTGAAGCTTTCTTT
CDR3aa: CASSPDLGNTEAFF

v_gene: TRBV6-2/TRBV6-3
len: 15
d_gene: .
j_gene: TRBJ1-5
abundance: .
CDR3nt: TGTGCCAGCAGTTACTCCGGGGTACTCAATCAGCCCCAGCATTTT
CDR3aa: CASSYSGVLNQPQHF

v_gene: TRBV5-6
len: 12
d_gene: .
j_gene: TRBJ2-7
abundance: .
CDR3nt: TGTGCCAGCAGCTTCGGGTTTTCCCGGCGGGACTTC
CDR3aa: CASSFGFSRRDF

v_gene: TRBV24-1
len: 15
d_gene: .
j_gene: TRBJ1-1
abundance: .
CDR3nt: TGTGCCACCAGTGATTTCTCCCCGGTCGTGACTGAAGCTTTCTTT
CDR3aa: CATSDFSPVVTEAFF

v_gene: TRBV30
len: 15
d_gene: TRBD2
j_gene: TRBJ2-1
abundance: .
CDR3nt: TGTGCCTGGAGCCCGGGACTAGTTTCCTACAATGAGCAGTTCTTC
CDR3aa: CAWSPGLVSYNEQFF

v_gene: TRBV18
len: 16
d_gene: TRBD1
j_gene: TRBJ1-4
abundance: .
CDR3nt: TGTGCCAGCTCACTCCTTGAGGGACAGGGGTTCGAAAAACTGTTTTTT
CDR3aa: CASSLLEGQGFEKLFF

v_gene: TRBV6-5
len: 15
d_gene: .
j_gene: TRBJ2-2
abundance: .
CDR3nt: TGTGCCAGCAGTTACAGGGGCGGTTACACCGGGGAGCTGTTTTTT
CDR3aa: CASSYRGGYTGELFF

v_gene: TRBV6-2/TRBV6-3
len: 13
d_gene: TRBD1
j_gene: TRBJ1-2
abundance: once
CDR3nt: TGTGCCAGCAGCCCAAGGCCCGACGACAGGGCCTTCTTC
CDR3aa: CASSPRPDDRAFF

v_gene: TRBV27
len: 13
d_gene: TRBD2
j_gene: TRBJ2-5
abundance: .
CDR3nt: TGTGCCAGCCGGGCTAGCGGGGAAGAGACCCAGTACTTC
CDR3aa: CASRASGEETQYF

v_gene: TRBV23-1
len: 16
d_gene: .
j_gene: TRBJ2-7
abundance: .
CDR3nt: TGCGCCAGCAGTCAATCGTGGATTGCTAGCTCCTACGAGCAGTACTTC
CDR3aa: CASSQSWIASSYEQYF

v_gene: TRBV5-1
len: 16
d_gene: .
j_gene: TRBJ1-4
abundance: .
CDR3nt: TGCGCCAGCAGCTTCGGGACTCCTAGAGCTAATGAAAAACTGTTTTTT
CDR3aa: CASSFGTPRANEKLFF

v_gene: TRBV7-2
len: 15
d_gene: TRBD2
j_gene: TRBJ2-1
abundance: .
CDR3nt: TGTGCCAGCAGCCGGACTAGCGGGGGTTACAATGAGCAGTTCTTC
CDR3aa: CASSRTSGGYNEQFF